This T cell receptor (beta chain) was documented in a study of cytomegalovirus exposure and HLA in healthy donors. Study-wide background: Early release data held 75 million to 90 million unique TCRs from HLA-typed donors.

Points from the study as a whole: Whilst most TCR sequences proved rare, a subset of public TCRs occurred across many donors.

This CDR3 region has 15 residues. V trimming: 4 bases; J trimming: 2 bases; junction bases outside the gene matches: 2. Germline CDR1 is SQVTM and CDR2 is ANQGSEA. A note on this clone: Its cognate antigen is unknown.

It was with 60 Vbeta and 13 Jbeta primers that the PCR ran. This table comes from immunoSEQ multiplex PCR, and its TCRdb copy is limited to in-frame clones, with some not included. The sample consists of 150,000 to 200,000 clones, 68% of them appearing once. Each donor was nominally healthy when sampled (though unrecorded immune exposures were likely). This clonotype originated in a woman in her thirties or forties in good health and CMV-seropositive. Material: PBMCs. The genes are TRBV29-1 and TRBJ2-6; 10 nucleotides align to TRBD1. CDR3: CSVGQGAAGANVLTF. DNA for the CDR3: TGCAGCGTTGGACAGGGGGCAGCTGGGGCCAACGTCCTGACTTTC.